This T cell receptor (beta chain) was captured by sequencing in a study of cytomegalovirus exposure and HLA in healthy donors. The study's findings and limits: A later analysis, which compared TCR beta chains of equal frequency, found the HLA-associated ones more clonally expanded.

In the PCR, 60 Vbeta and 13 Jbeta primers were used. Original analysis: Roughly 80 million unique TCR beta chains, 9.5 million to 14 million shared, were counted in a later analysis. Profiling relied on immunoSEQ multiplex PCR, and the TCRdb table lists in-frame clones only, not all of them. V and J calls and clone size are copied from that table; D and trimming were computed from the DNA. This sample has some 85,000 clones, with roughly 84% found just once. After removal of 5 bases from V and 4 bases from J, the junction contained 17 bases not matched to a gene. The CDR3 has 18 residues. CDR1 is SEHNR and CDR2 is FQNEAQ in the germline V gene (reference sequence). Concerning this clone itself: Its specificity is unknown.

The chain joins TRBV7-9 to TRBJ2-7; 10 bases match TRBD2. What was sequenced was PBMCs. The receptor was isolated from a man aged 18 to 35 in good health and CMV-seronegative. CDR3 protein: CASSLSASGRLGRYEQYF. CDR3 in DNA: TGTGCCAGCAGCCTGTCTGCTAGCGGGAGATTGGGGCGGTACGAGCAGTACTTC.